This T cell receptor (beta chain) is from a study of CD8 T cells in ankylosing spondylitis. This CDR3 has 14 amino acids. Trimming cost V 1 base and J 6 bases, with 9 bases left between them. Germline V lookup: CDR1 LNHNV, CDR2 YYDKDF (reference sequence). The sample holds many counts of this clonotype. The antigen is unknown. Findings of the study overall: Eight or nine highly homologous variants made up a TCR beta motif that seemed to typify ankylosing spondylitis blood.

TCRdb called the 5' RACE reads again in MiXCR, with one record for every CDR3 protein. The sample yields roughly 490,000 distinct CDR3 sequences, approximately 5% seen once. This chain connects TRBV15 to TRBJ1-4; possible D gene TRBD1, 5 bases. The TCR sequence derives from a male donor with ankylosing spondylitis. The sequenced sample was blood, either unsorted or a sorted T cell fraction (not recorded which). The CDR3 bases are TGTGCCACCAGCAGAGGGGCAGGGTATGAAAAACTGTTTTTT. This gives the protein CATSRGAGYEKLFF. Using reference TRBV15 and TRBJ1-4 for the parts outside the CDR3, the full variable domain is DAMVIQNPRYQVTQFGKPVTLSCSQTLNHNVMYWYQQKSSQAPKLLFHYYDKDFNNEADTPDNFQSRRPNTSFCFLDIRSPGLGDTAMYLCATSRGAGYEKLFFGSGTQLSVL.